The present T cell receptor (beta chain) was sequenced within a study of cytomegalovirus exposure and HLA in healthy donors. Findings and limits, study-wide: The authors later found TCR association rates varying by HLA locus, with DRB1 most and HLA-C fewest. Later work showed greater clonal expansion in HLA-associated TCR beta chains than in equally common others. The study flagged approximately 180 TCR beta chains as cytomegalovirus-associated.

In regard to this clone: Its matching antigen is unknown. The missing conserved phenylalanine or tryptophan at the end of this CDR3 makes a read error likely.

Between the trimmed V and J ends, which lost 5 bases and 8 bases, there was a span of 18 bases. Germline CDR1 and CDR2: SGHAT and FQNNGV. The CDR3 is 15 residues long. It was with 60 Vbeta and 13 Jbeta primers that the PCR ran. Assay used: immunoSEQ multiplex PCR; TCRdb lists only in-frame clones, some missing. The table lists about 120,000 clones, less than 80% of them singletons. The chain combines TRBV11-2 with TRBJ1-4; TRBD1 might be the D (5 bases). This sequence originates from a woman aged 40 to 55 in good health and CMV-seropositive. The sequenced sample was PBMCs. The DNA of the CDR3 is TGTGCCAGCAGCCCCCACGGGACCGCGGGGGAAAAACTGTTTATT. Its translation: CASSPHGTAGEKLFI.